These T cell receptor beta chains were read from a single sample in a study of shared clonotypes between healthy human individuals. Sequencing was performed with immunoSEQ multiplex PCR; in TCRdb, only in-frame clones are kept and a portion is missing. The sample consists of around 300,000 clones, over 75% of them appearing once. The sequencing input was memory CD8+ T cells sorted from blood. The receptor source for this set is a man aged 18 to 30 in good health. Both conserved end residues are part of each CDR3. Fields, in order: J gene, V gene, clone size, D gene, CDR3 protein, CDR3 DNA. The D gene is left open where the match is weak. The size field is filled for only some rows; it gives once, few, many or a size class.

j_call: TRBJ2-6; v_call: TRBV27; clone_size: -; d_call: -; cdr3_aa: CASSFRGGSGANVLTF; cdr3_nt: TGTGCCAGCAGTTTTAGGGGTGGCTCTGGGGCCAACGTCCTGACTTTC
j_call: TRBJ2-1; v_call: TRBV7-9; clone_size: -; d_call: -; cdr3_aa: CASSDSGSEQFF; cdr3_nt: TGTGCCAGCAGCGATAGCGGCTCTGAGCAGTTCTTC
j_call: TRBJ2-7; v_call: TRBV6-5; clone_size: -; d_call: TRBD1; cdr3_aa: CASSYSGDSPYEQYF; cdr3_nt: TGTGCCAGCAGTTACTCGGGGGACAGTCCTTACGAGCAGTACTTC
j_call: TRBJ2-3; v_call: TRBV27; clone_size: -; d_call: -; cdr3_aa: CASRGFVADTQYF; cdr3_nt: TGTGCCAGCAGGGGTTTCGTGGCAGATACGCAGTATTTT
j_call: TRBJ2-7; v_call: TRBV10-3; clone_size: -; d_call: TRBD2; cdr3_aa: CAISEIAGTQYEQYF; cdr3_nt: TGTGCCATCAGTGAGATAGCGGGAACCCAGTACGAGCAGTACTTC
j_call: TRBJ1-1; v_call: TRBV5-4; clone_size: -; d_call: -; cdr3_aa: CASSPMGGRTEAFF; cdr3_nt: TGTGCCAGCAGCCCCATGGGGGGGCGGACTGAAGCTTTCTTT
j_call: TRBJ2-1; v_call: TRBV5-1; clone_size: -; d_call: -; cdr3_aa: CASSRMGLEQFF; cdr3_nt: TGCGCCAGCAGCCGCATGGGACTCGAGCAGTTCTTC
j_call: TRBJ2-4; v_call: TRBV4-1; clone_size: -; d_call: -; cdr3_aa: CASSQSPLGFFYGNIQYF; cdr3_nt: TGCGCCAGCAGCCAATCCCCCCTGGGCTTTTTCTATGGAAACATTCAGTACTTC
j_call: TRBJ1-2; v_call: TRBV4-1; clone_size: -; d_call: -; cdr3_aa: CASSPTGNYGYTF; cdr3_nt: TGCGCCAGCAGCCCGACGGGGAACTATGGCTACACCTTC
j_call: TRBJ2-7; v_call: TRBV5-1; clone_size: -; d_call: -; cdr3_aa: CASSFLDGGEQYF; cdr3_nt: TGCGCCAGCAGCTTTCTAGATGGGGGCGAGCAGTACTTC
j_call: TRBJ2-3; v_call: TRBV5-1; clone_size: -; d_call: TRBD1; cdr3_aa: CASSFRDRGRDTQYF; cdr3_nt: TGCGCCAGCAGCTTCCGGGACAGGGGGCGTGATACGCAGTATTTT
j_call: TRBJ2-2; v_call: TRBV4-3; clone_size: -; d_call: TRBD2; cdr3_aa: CASSPGLAGDTGELFF; cdr3_nt: TGCGCCAGCAGCCCTGGACTAGCGGGAGACACCGGGGAGCTGTTTTTT
j_call: TRBJ1-5; v_call: TRBV19; clone_size: -; d_call: -; cdr3_aa: CASSIVYGADQPQHF; cdr3_nt: TGTGCCAGTAGTATAGTCTACGGTGCCGATCAGCCCCAGCATTTT
j_call: TRBJ2-1; v_call: TRBV5-6; clone_size: -; d_call: -; cdr3_aa: CASSSQGTLRVNEQFF; cdr3_nt: TGTGCCAGCAGCTCCCAAGGCACCTTGAGGGTCAATGAGCAGTTCTTC
j_call: TRBJ1-2; v_call: TRBV29-1; clone_size: once; d_call: -; cdr3_aa: CSVVRGDKGYTF; cdr3_nt: TGCAGCGTTGTAAGGGGAGATAAGGGCTACACCTTC
j_call: TRBJ2-3; v_call: TRBV4-2; clone_size: -; d_call: -; cdr3_aa: CASSQEGAGSADTQYF; cdr3_nt: TGTGCCAGCAGCCAAGAAGGGGCGGGGAGCGCAGATACGCAGTATTTT
j_call: TRBJ1-6; v_call: TRBV9; clone_size: -; d_call: -; cdr3_aa: CASSESGDSYNSPLHF; cdr3_nt: TGTGCCAGCAGCGAGTCAGGGGACTCCTATAATTCACCCCTCCACTTT
j_call: TRBJ2-5; v_call: TRBV28; clone_size: -; d_call: TRBD1; cdr3_aa: CASSWGPGQQETQYF; cdr3_nt: TGTGCCAGCAGTTGGGGCCCGGGACAGCAAGAGACCCAGTACTTC
j_call: TRBJ2-5; v_call: TRBV7-3; clone_size: once; d_call: TRBD1; cdr3_aa: CASSLQSTGKETQYF; cdr3_nt: TGTGCCAGCAGCTTACAATCGACAGGGAAAGAGACCCAGTACTTC
j_call: TRBJ2-7; v_call: TRBV27; clone_size: -; d_call: -; cdr3_aa: CASSPMTGYYEQYF; cdr3_nt: TGTGCCAGCAGCCCTATGACAGGTTACTACGAGCAGTACTTC
j_call: TRBJ2-7; v_call: TRBV7-9; clone_size: -; d_call: -; cdr3_aa: CASSLVDRWTVGCEQYF; cdr3_nt: TGTGCCAGCAGCTTAGTGGACCGGTGGACGGTCGGATGTGAGCAGTACTTC
j_call: TRBJ2-3; v_call: TRBV27; clone_size: -; d_call: TRBD2; cdr3_aa: CASSFLWRGGPADTQYF; cdr3_nt: TGTGCCAGCAGTTTTCTCTGGCGGGGAGGGCCGGCAGATACGCAGTATTTT
j_call: TRBJ1-5; v_call: TRBV6-6; clone_size: once; d_call: TRBD1; cdr3_aa: CASSIRQGSYNQPQHF; cdr3_nt: TGTGCCAGCAGTATCAGACAGGGGTCTTACAATCAGCCCCAGCATTTT
j_call: TRBJ1-5; v_call: TRBV7-9; clone_size: -; d_call: -; cdr3_aa: CASSHPCFNQPQHF; cdr3_nt: TGTGCCAGCAGCCATCCCTGCTTCAATCAGCCCCAGCATTTT
j_call: TRBJ2-1; v_call: TRBV7-9; clone_size: -; d_call: -; cdr3_aa: CASSPGPPGVLGNEQFF; cdr3_nt: TGTGCCAGCAGCCCTGGTCCCCCCGGAGTACTGGGCAATGAGCAGTTCTTC
j_call: TRBJ1-6; v_call: TRBV7-2; clone_size: -; d_call: -; cdr3_aa: CASSLLSPLHF; cdr3_nt: TGTGCCAGCAGCTTACTATCACCCCTCCACTTT
j_call: TRBJ1-2; v_call: TRBV2; clone_size: -; d_call: TRBD1; cdr3_aa: CASNTGGEGYTF; cdr3_nt: TGTGCCAGCAATACAGGGGGCGAGGGCTACACCTTC
j_call: TRBJ2-3; v_call: TRBV2; clone_size: -; d_call: TRBD2; cdr3_aa: CASSERWGGSTDTQYF; cdr3_nt: TGTGCCAGCAGTGAAAGATGGGGGGGTAGCACAGATACGCAGTATTTT
j_call: TRBJ2-7; v_call: TRBV6-5; clone_size: -; d_call: -; cdr3_aa: CASSYGTNSYEQYF; cdr3_nt: TGTGCCAGCAGTTACGGGACAAACTCCTACGAGCAGTACTTC
j_call: TRBJ2-7; v_call: TRBV6-1; clone_size: -; d_call: -; cdr3_aa: CASSGGFTRDEQYF; cdr3_nt: TGTGCCAGCAGTGGGGGCTTTACGAGGGACGAGCAGTACTTC
j_call: TRBJ2-5; v_call: TRBV5-6; clone_size: -; d_call: TRBD2; cdr3_aa: CASSAGGETQYF; cdr3_nt: TGTGCCAGCTCCGCGGGGGGTGAGACCCAGTACTTC
j_call: TRBJ2-2; v_call: TRBV18; clone_size: -; d_call: -; cdr3_aa: CASSPPKGGSGELFF; cdr3_nt: TGTGCCAGCTCACCACCGAAGGGGGGCTCCGGGGAGCTGTTTTTT
j_call: TRBJ1-5; v_call: TRBV21-1; clone_size: -; d_call: -; cdr3_aa: CASSKGQGESNQPQHF; cdr3_nt: TGTGCCAGCAGCAAAGGGCAGGGTGAAAGTAATCAGCCCCAGCATTTT
j_call: TRBJ1-1; v_call: TRBV5-6; clone_size: -; d_call: -; cdr3_aa: CASSFRAEGENTEAFF; cdr3_nt: TGTGCCAGCAGCTTCAGGGCAGAGGGGGAAAACACTGAAGCTTTCTTT
j_call: TRBJ2-3; v_call: TRBV5-1; clone_size: -; d_call: -; cdr3_aa: CASSTGTTPRDTQYF; cdr3_nt: TGCGCCAGCAGCACGGGGACAACTCCGAGGGATACGCAGTATTTT
j_call: TRBJ2-4; v_call: TRBV10-3; clone_size: -; d_call: -; cdr3_aa: CAISEYRDVAKNIQYF; cdr3_nt: TGTGCCATCAGTGAATACAGGGACGTAGCCAAAAACATTCAGTACTTC
j_call: TRBJ1-4; v_call: TRBV7-8; clone_size: -; d_call: -; cdr3_aa: CASSPYYDQVEKLFF; cdr3_nt: TGTGCCAGCAGCCCATACTACGACCAGGTTGAAAAACTGTTTTTT
j_call: TRBJ2-5; v_call: TRBV29-1; clone_size: -; d_call: -; cdr3_aa: CSVEPRAWGKETQYF; cdr3_nt: TGCAGCGTTGAGCCCCGGGCCTGGGGAAAAGAGACCCAGTACTTC
j_call: TRBJ2-1; v_call: TRBV7-9; clone_size: -; d_call: TRBD1; cdr3_aa: CASSLTGADYNEQFF; cdr3_nt: TGTGCCAGCAGCTTGACAGGGGCTGACTACAATGAGCAGTTCTTC
j_call: TRBJ1-1; v_call: TRBV18; clone_size: -; d_call: -; cdr3_aa: CASSLMGDLEAFF; cdr3_nt: TGTGCCAGCTCCCTCATGGGGGACCTTGAAGCTTTCTTT